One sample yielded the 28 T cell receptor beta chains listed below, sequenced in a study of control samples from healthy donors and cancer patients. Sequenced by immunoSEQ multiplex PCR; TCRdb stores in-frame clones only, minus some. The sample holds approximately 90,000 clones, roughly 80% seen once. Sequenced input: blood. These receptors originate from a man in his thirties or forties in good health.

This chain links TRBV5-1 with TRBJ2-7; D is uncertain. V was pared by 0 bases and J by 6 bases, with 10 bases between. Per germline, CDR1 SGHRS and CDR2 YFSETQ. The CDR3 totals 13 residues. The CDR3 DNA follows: TGCGCCAGCAGCTTGGCCAGGATCGGCGAGCAGTACTTC. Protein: CASSLARIGEQYF.

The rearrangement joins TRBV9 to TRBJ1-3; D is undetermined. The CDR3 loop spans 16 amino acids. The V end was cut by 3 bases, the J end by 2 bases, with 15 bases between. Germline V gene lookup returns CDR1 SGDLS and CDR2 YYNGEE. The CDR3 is CASSEKGRKTGNTIYF. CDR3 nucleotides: TGTGCCAGCAGCGAAAAGGGCAGGAAAACTGGAAACACCATATATTTT.

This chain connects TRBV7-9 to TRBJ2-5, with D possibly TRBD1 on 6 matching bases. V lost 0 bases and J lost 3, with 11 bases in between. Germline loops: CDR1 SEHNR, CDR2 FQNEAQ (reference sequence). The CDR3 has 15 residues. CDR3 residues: CASSLAKNREETQYF. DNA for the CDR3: TGTGCCAGCAGCTTAGCTAAGAACAGGGAAGAGACCCAGTACTTC.

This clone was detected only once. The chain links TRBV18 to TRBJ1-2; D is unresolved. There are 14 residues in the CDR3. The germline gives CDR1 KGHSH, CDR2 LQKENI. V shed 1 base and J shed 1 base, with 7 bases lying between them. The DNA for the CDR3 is TGTGCCAGCTCACCACTCGTCAGTAACTATGGCTACACCTTC. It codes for CASSPLVSNYGYTF.

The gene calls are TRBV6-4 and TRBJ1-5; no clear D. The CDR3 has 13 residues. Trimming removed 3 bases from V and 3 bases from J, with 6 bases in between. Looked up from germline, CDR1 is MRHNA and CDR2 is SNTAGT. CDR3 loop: CASSEELNQPQHF. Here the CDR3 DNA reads TGTGCCAGCAGTGAAGAGCTCAATCAGCCCCAGCATTTT.

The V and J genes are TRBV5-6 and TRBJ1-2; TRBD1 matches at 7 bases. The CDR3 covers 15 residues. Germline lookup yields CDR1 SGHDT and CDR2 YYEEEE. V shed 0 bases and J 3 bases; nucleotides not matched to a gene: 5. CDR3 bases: TGTGCCAGCAGCTTGGTGGCAGGGGGGGACTATGGCTACACCTTC. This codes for CASSLVAGGDYGYTF.

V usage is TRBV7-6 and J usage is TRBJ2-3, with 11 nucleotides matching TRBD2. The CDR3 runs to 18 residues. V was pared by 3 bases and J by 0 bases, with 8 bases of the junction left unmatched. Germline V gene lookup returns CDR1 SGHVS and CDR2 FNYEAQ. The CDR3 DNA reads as TGTGCCAGCAGCTTGGGTAGCGGGGGGGCTTTCAGCACAGATACGCAGTATTTT. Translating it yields CASSLGSGGAFSTDTQYF.

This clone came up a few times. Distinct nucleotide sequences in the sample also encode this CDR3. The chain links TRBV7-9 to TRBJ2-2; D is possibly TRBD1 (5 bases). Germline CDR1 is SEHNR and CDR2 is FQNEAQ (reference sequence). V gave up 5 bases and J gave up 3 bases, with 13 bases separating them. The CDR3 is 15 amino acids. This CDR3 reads CASSLSQAHTGELFF. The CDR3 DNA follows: TGTGCCAGCAGCCTTTCACAGGCCCACACCGGGGAGCTGTTTTTT.

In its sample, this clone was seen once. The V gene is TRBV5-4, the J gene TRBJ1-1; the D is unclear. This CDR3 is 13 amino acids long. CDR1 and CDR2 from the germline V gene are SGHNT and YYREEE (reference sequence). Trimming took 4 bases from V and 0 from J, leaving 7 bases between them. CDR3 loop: CASSPGVNTEAFF. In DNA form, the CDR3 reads TGTGCCAGCAGCCCCGGGGTGAACACTGAAGCTTTCTTT.

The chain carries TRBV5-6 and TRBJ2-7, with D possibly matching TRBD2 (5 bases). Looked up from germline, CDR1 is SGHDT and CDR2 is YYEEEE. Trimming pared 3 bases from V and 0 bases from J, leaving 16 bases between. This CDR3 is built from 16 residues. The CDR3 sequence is CASSSVPGTRSYEQYF. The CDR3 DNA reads TGTGCCAGCAGCTCAGTCCCGGGAACCCGCTCCTACGAGCAGTACTTC.

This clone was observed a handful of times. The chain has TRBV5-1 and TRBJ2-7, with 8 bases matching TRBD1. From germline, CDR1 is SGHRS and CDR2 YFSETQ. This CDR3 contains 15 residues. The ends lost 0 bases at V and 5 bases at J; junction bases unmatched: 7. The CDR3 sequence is CASSLEAGGGHEQYF. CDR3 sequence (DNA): TGCGCCAGCAGCTTGGAGGCAGGGGGCGGTCACGAGCAGTACTTC.

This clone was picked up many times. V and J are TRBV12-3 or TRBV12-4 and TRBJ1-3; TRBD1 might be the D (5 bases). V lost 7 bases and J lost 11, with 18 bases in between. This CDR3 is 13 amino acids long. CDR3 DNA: TGTGCCAGCAATTTCCGGGACCTGGTGCCCATATATTTT. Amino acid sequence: CASNFRDLVPIYF.

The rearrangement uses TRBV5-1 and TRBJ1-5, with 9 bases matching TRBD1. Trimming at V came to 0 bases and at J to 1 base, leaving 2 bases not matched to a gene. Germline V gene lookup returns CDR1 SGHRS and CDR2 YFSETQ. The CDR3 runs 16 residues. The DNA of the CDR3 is TGCGCCAGCAGCTTGGAGGGACAGGGAAGCAATCAGCCCCAGCATTTT. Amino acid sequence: CASSLEGQGSNQPQHF.

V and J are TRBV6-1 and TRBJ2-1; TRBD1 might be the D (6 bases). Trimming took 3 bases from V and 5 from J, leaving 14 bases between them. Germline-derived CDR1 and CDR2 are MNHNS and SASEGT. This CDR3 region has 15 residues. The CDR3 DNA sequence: TGTGCCAGCAGTGACGGGACATTGTTCAACAATGAGCAGTTCTTC. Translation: CASSDGTLFNNEQFF.

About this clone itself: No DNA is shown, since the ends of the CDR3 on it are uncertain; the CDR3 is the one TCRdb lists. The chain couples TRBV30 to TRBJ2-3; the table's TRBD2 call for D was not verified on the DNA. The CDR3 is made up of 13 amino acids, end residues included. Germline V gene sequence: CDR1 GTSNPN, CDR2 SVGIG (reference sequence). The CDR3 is CAWSVVGSGAPYF.

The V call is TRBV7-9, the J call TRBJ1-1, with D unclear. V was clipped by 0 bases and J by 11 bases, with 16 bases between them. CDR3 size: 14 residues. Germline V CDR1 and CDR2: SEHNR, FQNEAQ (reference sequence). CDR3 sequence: CASSLATPPKRAFF. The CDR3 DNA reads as TGTGCCAGCAGCTTAGCGACGCCTCCCAAGCGGGCTTTCTTT.

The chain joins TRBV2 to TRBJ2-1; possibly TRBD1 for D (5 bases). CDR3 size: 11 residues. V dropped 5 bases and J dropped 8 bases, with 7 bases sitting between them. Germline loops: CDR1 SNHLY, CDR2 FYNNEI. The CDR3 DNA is TGTGCCAGCAGTAAGGGGTATGAGCAGTTCTTC. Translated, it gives CASSKGYEQFF.

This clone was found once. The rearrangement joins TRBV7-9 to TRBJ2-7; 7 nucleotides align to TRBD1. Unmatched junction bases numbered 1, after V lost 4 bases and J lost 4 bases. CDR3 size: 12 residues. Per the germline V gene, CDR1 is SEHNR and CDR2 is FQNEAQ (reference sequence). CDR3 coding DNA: TGTGCCAGCAGCTCGACAGGGTACGAGCAGTACTTC. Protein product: CASSSTGYEQYF.

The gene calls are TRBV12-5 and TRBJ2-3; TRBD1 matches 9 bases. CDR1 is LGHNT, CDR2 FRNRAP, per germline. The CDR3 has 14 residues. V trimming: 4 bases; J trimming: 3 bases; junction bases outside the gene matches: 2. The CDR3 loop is CASGSGQGTDTQYF. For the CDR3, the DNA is TGTGCTAGTGGTTCCGGACAGGGGACAGATACGCAGTATTTT.

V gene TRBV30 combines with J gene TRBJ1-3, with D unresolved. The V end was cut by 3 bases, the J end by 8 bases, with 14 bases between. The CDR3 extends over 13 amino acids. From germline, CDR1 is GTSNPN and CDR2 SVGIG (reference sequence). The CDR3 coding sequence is TGTGCCTGGAGGGCCACCGTCCGGGACACCATATATTTT. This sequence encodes CAWRATVRDTIYF.

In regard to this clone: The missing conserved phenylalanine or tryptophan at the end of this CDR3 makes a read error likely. The CDR3 sequence: CASRVGKGIYGYTL. The CDR3 nucleotides read TGTGCCAGTAGGGTAGGAAAAGGGATCTATGGCTACACCCTC. The J gene is TRBJ1-2, the V gene TRBV19; the D is unclear. Germline loops: CDR1 LNHDA, CDR2 SQIVND (reference sequence). The V gene lost 6 bases and the J gene lost 4 bases, with 15 bases spanning the gap. The CDR3 contains 14 residues.

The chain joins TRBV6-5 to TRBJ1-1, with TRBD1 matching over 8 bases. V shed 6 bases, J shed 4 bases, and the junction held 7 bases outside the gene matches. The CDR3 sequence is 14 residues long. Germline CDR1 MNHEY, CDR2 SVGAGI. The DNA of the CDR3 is TGTGCCAGCAGCCCGGACAGGGCGCGCACTGAAGCTTTCTTT. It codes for CASSPDRARTEAFF.

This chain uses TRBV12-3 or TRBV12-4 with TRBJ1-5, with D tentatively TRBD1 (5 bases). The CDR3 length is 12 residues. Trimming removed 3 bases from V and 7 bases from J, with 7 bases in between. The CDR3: CASSFRGQPQHF. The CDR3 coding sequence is TGTGCCAGCAGTTTTCGGGGGCAGCCCCAGCATTTT.

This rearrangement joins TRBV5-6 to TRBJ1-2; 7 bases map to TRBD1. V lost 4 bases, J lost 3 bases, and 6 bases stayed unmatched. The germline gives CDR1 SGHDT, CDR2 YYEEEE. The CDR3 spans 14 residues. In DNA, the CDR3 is TGTGCCAGCAGCCGAGGACAGGTCTACTATGGCTACACCTTC. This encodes CASSRGQVYYGYTF.

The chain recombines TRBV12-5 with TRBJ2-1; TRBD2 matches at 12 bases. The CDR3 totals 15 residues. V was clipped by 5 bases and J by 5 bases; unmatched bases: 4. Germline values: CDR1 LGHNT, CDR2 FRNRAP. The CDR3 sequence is CASGPRTSGNNEQFF. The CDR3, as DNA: TGTGCTAGTGGTCCCCGGACTAGCGGGAACAATGAGCAGTTCTTC. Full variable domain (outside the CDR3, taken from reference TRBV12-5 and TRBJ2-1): DARVTQTPRHKVTEMGQEVTMRCQPILGHNTVFWYRQTMMQGLELLAYFRNRAPLDDSGMPKDRFSAEMPDATLATLKIQPSEPRDSAVYFCASGPRTSGNNEQFFGPGTRLTVL.

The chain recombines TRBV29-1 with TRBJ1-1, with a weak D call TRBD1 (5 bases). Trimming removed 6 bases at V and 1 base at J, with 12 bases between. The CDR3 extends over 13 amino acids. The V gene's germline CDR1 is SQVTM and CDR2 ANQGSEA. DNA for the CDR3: TGCAGCGTCCGACAGAACGAGAACACTGAAGCTTTCTTT. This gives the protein CSVRQNENTEAFF.

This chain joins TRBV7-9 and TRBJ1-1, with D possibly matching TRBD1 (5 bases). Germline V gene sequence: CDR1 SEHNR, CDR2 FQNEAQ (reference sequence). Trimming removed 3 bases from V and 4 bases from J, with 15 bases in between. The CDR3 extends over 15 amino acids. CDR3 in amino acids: CASSFGGTSGTEAFF. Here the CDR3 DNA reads TGTGCCAGCAGCTTCGGGGGTACGAGTGGCACTGAAGCTTTCTTT. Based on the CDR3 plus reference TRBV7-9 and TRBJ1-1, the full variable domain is DTGVSQNPRHKITKRGQNVTFRCDPISEHNRLYWYRQTLGQGPEFLTYFQNEAQLEKSRLLSDRFSAERPKGSFSTLEIQRTEQGDSAMYLCASSFGGTSGTEAFFGQGTRLTVV.

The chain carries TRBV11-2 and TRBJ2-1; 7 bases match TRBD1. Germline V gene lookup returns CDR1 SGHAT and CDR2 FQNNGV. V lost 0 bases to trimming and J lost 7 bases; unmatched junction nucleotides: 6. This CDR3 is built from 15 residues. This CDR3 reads CASSLEGGPGNEQFF. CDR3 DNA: TGTGCCAGCAGCTTAGAAGGGGGCCCGGGGAATGAGCAGTTCTTC.